This TCR beta chain was sequenced in a study of T-cell memory formation after mild COVID-19. TCRdb redid the calling of the 5' RACE reads with MiXCR, one entry per CDR3 protein. The repertoire holds under 550,000 distinct CDR3 sequences, with about 20% as singletons. Points from the study as a whole: CD4+ bias marked clones expanding day 15 to 37, unlike balanced contracting clones. SARS-CoV-2 specificity of second-wave clones peaking day 37 was unconfirmed. Mostly located in CM and EM were contracting CD4+ clones, with contracting CD8+ clones located in EMRA.

This CDR3 region has 16 residues. The germline V and J ends were trimmed by 5 bases and 2 bases, with 13 bases remaining between them. Germline CDR1 and CDR2: SNHLY and FYNNEI. In regard to this clonotype: Its antigen is undetermined.

This sequence joins TRBV2 and TRBJ2-6; possibly TRBD1 for D (5 bases). This receptor was identified in an adult woman who had mild COVID-19 (a few samples of this study predate the infection). Cell type and time point are not known. Sample: PBMCs or a T cell subset sorted from them (not recorded which). The CDR3 DNA is TGTGCCAGCAGTAGGACACGTAGCCCTGGGGCCAACGTCCTGACTTTC. Its protein is CASSRTRSPGANVLTF.